The 30 T cell receptor beta chains presented below share a single source sample, sequenced in a study of spatial heterogeneity in lung cancer. Broader study findings: It was found that expanded intratumoral alpha and beta TCR counts tracked tumor mutation counts.

TCRdb passed the 5' RACE reads through MiXCR, listing each CDR3 protein once. The sample records about 20,000 distinct CDR3 sequences, approximately 15% being singletons. Their cognate antigens are unknown. Indicated time point: sample taken at primary tumor resection. Sequencing used lung tumor tissue, obtained at surgery. The receptors were sampled from a female donor with early-stage non-small cell lung cancer.

This clonotype was detected ten times or more. The chain combines TRBV7-2 with TRBJ2-1; D might be TRBD1 (5 bases). The CDR3 sequence is 16 residues long. Germline CDR1 and CDR2: SGHTA and FQGNSA. The V gene lost 4 bases and the J gene lost 2 bases, with 15 bases spanning the gap. Here the CDR3 reads CASSSTGRTAYNEQFF. CDR3 nucleotide sequence: TGTGCCAGCAGCTCAACAGGACGGACGGCCTACAATGAGCAGTTCTTC.

This CDR3 is CASSFRQPYEQYF. The DNA of the CDR3 is TGTGCCAGCAGTTTTCGACAGCCCTACGAGCAGTACTTC. The J gene is TRBJ2-7, the V gene TRBV27; TRBD1 is a possible D gene (5 bases). CDR3 length equals 13 residues. V gave up 3 bases and J gave up 2 bases, with 8 bases separating them. Germline V gene data show CDR1 as MNHEY and CDR2 as SMNVEV (reference sequence).

This clonotype was seen at least ten times. J is TRBJ2-3 and V is TRBV28, with TRBD2 matching 13 bases. CDR1 and CDR2 (germline): MDHEN, SYDVKM. V gave up 7 bases and J gave up 8 bases; unmatched junction bases: 9. The CDR3 is 15 residues long. CDR3 residues: CASKLRTSGRGTQYF. CDR3 nucleotides: TGTGCCAGCAAACTCCGGACTAGCGGGAGAGGTACGCAGTATTTT. Combining the CDR3 with reference TRBV28 and TRBJ2-3 gives the whole variable domain DVKVTQSSRYLVKRTGEKVFLECVQDMDHENMFWYRQDPGLGLRLIYFSYDVKMKEKGDIPEGYSVSREKKERFSLILESASTNQTSMYLCASKLRTSGRGTQYFGPGTRLTVL.

This clonotype came up many times. The genes are TRBV18 and TRBJ2-1; D is unclear. The CDR3 is 18 amino acids. CDR1 is KGHSH and CDR2 is LQKENI in the germline V gene. With 0 bases removed from V and 0 bases from J, the gap between germline ends came to 15 bases. CDR3 DNA: TGTGCCAGCTCACCACCGTTAGATAGGCGGAGCTCCTACAATGAGCAGTTCTTC. Translating gives CASSPPLDRRSSYNEQFF.

There are many counts of this clonotype. The chain is built from TRBV7-3 and TRBJ2-1; the D is unclear. Germline V gene sequence: CDR1 SGHTA, CDR2 FQGTGA. V lost 1 base and J 5 bases, leaving 9 bases between the germline ends. This CDR3 has 14 residues. DNA of the CDR3: TGTGCCAGCAGCTTAAGCCCTGCAAACAATGAGCAGTTCTTC. Translated, it gives CASSLSPANNEQFF.

This clonotype is categorized as medium-sized. The chain employs TRBV19 and TRBJ2-1, with a possible D match to TRBD1 (6 bases). CDR3 length equals 13 residues. V was cut by 4 bases and J by 6 bases, with 10 bases left in between. Germline V gene sequence: CDR1 LNHDA, CDR2 SQIVND (reference sequence). The CDR3 sequence is CASSSIGGNEQFF. CDR3 nucleotides: TGTGCCAGTAGTAGCATAGGGGGCAATGAGCAGTTCTTC.

This clonotype was counted ten times or more. V gene TRBV13 combines with J gene TRBJ2-1, with TRBD2 identical over 15 bases. Trimming took 5 bases from V and 8 from J; bases not matched to a gene: 7. Looked up from germline, CDR1 is PRHDT and CDR2 is FYEKMQ (reference sequence). CDR3 size: 16 residues. Here the CDR3 DNA reads TGTGCCAGCAGCCCCCCTGGACTAGCGGGAGGGGATGAGCAGTTCTTC. Amino acids: CASSPPGLAGGDEQFF.

This sequence joins TRBV28 and TRBJ2-7; D is possibly TRBD1 (5 bases). The CDR3 is made up of 15 amino acids. V lost 6 bases and J 4 bases, leaving 19 bases between the germline ends. Looked up from germline, CDR1 is MDHEN and CDR2 is SYDVKM. The CDR3 sequence is CASSSRQIFKYEQYF. The DNA for the CDR3 is TGTGCCAGCAGCTCCCGACAGATCTTTAAGTACGAGCAGTACTTC.

This clonotype was counted many times. The J gene is TRBJ2-7, the V gene TRBV28; D is unclear. CDR1 MDHEN and CDR2 SYDVKM come from the germline V gene. Trimming stripped 5 bases from V and 1 base from J, with 15 bases between. The CDR3 totals 15 residues. The DNA for the CDR3 is TGTGCCAGCAGTCCCTGGAGTTTGGGGTCCTACGAGCAGTACTTC. This encodes CASSPWSLGSYEQYF.

The V call is TRBV4-1, the J call TRBJ2-3, with a weak D call TRBD2 (6 bases). Deletions cut 0 bases from V and 2 bases from J, with 18 bases between. This CDR3 is built from 18 residues. CDR1 MGHRA and CDR2 YSYEKL come from the germline V gene. The CDR3 DNA reads as TGCGCCAGCAGCCAAGAAATCGGGCTGGAGGGTTACACAGATACGCAGTATTTT. Protein: CASSQEIGLEGYTDTQYF.

The table lists this clonotype with a few counts. The chain employs TRBV7-9 and TRBJ2-3; 8 bases are shared with TRBD2. The length of the CDR3 is 14 residues. V lost 5 bases, J lost 4 bases, and 5 bases stayed unmatched. Germline CDR1 and CDR2: SEHNR and FQNEAQ (reference sequence). The CDR3 DNA is TGTGCCAGCAGCCCCGGACTAGCTGCAGATACGCAGTATTTT. Translating it yields CASSPGLAADTQYF.

This clonotype was recorded many times. The rearrangement uses TRBV10-1 and TRBJ2-7; possibly TRBD2 for D (5 bases). This CDR3 comprises 15 residues. Trimming took off 8 bases at V and 0 bases at J, with 17 bases between the two ends. Germline values: CDR1 WNHNN, CDR2 SYGVQD (reference sequence). The CDR3 bases are TGCGCCAGCCTACCTACGAGACGGGGCTCCTACGAGCAGTACTTC. It codes for CASLPTRRGSYEQYF.

In DNA, the CDR3 is TGTGCCAGCAGTGTTGAGGACTCCTACAATGAGCAGTTCTTC. Protein product: CASSVEDSYNEQFF. V usage is TRBV6-1 and J usage is TRBJ2-1, with no clear D. The V end lost 4 bases, the J end lost 0 bases, and 7 bases lay between the germline ends. CDR1 is MNHNS, CDR2 SASEGT, per germline. The length of the CDR3 is 14 residues.

This clonotype has only a few counts. The V gene is TRBV5-4, the J gene TRBJ2-1; D unclear. From germline, CDR1 is SGHNT and CDR2 YYREEE (reference sequence). The CDR3 is made up of 16 amino acids. V shed 4 bases and J shed 7 bases, with 21 bases lying between them. CDR3 DNA sequence: TGTGCCAGCAGCCCACGACGGTCTTTAACGGGTAATGAGCAGTTCTTC. Its protein is CASSPRRSLTGNEQFF.

In the case of this clonotype: A single base separates this from a much larger clone, so it may be a read error. V and J are TRBV18 and TRBJ2-7, with D perhaps being TRBD1 or TRBD2 (5 bases each). Germline CDR1 KGHSH, CDR2 LQKENI. The length of the CDR3 is 13 residues. The CDR3, as DNA: TGTGCCAGATCACTAGGGGTGTCCTACGAGCAGTACTTC. Translating it yields CARSLGVSYEQYF.

This clonotype was observed a handful of times. The rearrangement joins TRBV5-1 to TRBJ2-3, with no clear D. This CDR3 comprises 13 residues. Germline assignment: CDR1 SGHRS and CDR2 YFSETQ. The V and J ends lost 6 bases and 0 bases respectively, with 8 bases between them. Written as DNA, the CDR3 is TGCGCCAGCACTGGGCAGAGCACAGATACGCAGTATTTT. It codes for CASTGQSTDTQYF.

This clonotype appeared a single time. This rearrangement joins TRBV6-5 to TRBJ2-1, with 9 bases fitting TRBD1. Looked up from germline, CDR1 is MNHEY and CDR2 is SVGAGI. There are 15 residues in the CDR3. V trimming: 6 bases; J trimming: 5 bases; junction bases outside the gene matches: 8. The CDR3 reads CASSWTGQGHNEQFF. CDR3 nucleotide sequence: TGTGCCAGCAGCTGGACCGGACAGGGGCACAATGAGCAGTTCTTC.

This clonotype occurred once. V gene TRBV5-4 combines with J gene TRBJ2-2; 12 positions match TRBD2. The junction had 8 bases not matched to a gene; V was cut back by 4 bases and J by 4 bases. CDR3 length: 17 residues. Looked up from germline, CDR1 is SGHNT and CDR2 is YYREEE (reference sequence). Here the CDR3 DNA reads TGTGCCAGCAGCACGCGTCTAGCGGGAGGGCTCACCGGGGAGCTGTTTTTT. It encodes CASSTRLAGGLTGELFF.

In this sample, this clonotype turned up many times. The V and J genes are TRBV28 and TRBJ2-3; 9 bases map to TRBD1. V shed 5 bases and J 6 bases; nucleotides not matched to a gene: 6. The CDR3 is 14 amino acids. Germline V CDR1 and CDR2: MDHEN, SYDVKM. The DNA for the CDR3 is TGTGCCAGCAGTACGACAGGGGGACGGGATACGCAGTATTTT. This encodes CASSTTGGRDTQYF. The whole variable domain, filled in from reference TRBV28 and TRBJ2-3, reads DVKVTQSSRYLVKRTGEKVFLECVQDMDHENMFWYRQDPGLGLRLIYFSYDVKMKEKGDIPEGYSVSREKKERFSLILESASTNQTSMYLCASSTTGGRDTQYFGPGTRLTVL.

V gene TRBV13 combines with J gene TRBJ2-1; no firm D call. There are 11 residues in the CDR3. CDR1 and CDR2 (germline): PRHDT, FYEKMQ (reference sequence). Trimming left V 3 bases short and J 6 bases short, with 3 bases between. The CDR3 spells CASSFINEQFF. The CDR3 DNA is TGTGCCAGCAGCTTTATCAATGAGCAGTTCTTC. Drawing the rest from reference TRBV13 and TRBJ2-1, the complete variable domain is AAGVIQSPRHLIKEKRETATLKCYPIPRHDTVYWYQQGPGQDPQFLISFYEKMQSDKGSIPDRFSAQQFSDYHSELNMSSLELGDSALYFCASSFINEQFFGPGTRLTVL.

The table lists this clonotype with many counts. The V call is TRBV5-1, the J call TRBJ2-1, with 12 positions matching TRBD2. The CDR3 covers 17 residues. Germline V lookup: CDR1 SGHRS, CDR2 YFSETQ. The J segment lost 4 bases and the V segment lost 0 bases, leaving 5 bases of the junction unmatched. CDR3: CASSLAPGTSGYNEQFF. In nucleotides, the CDR3 is TGCGCCAGCAGCTTGGCCCCCGGGACTAGCGGGTACAATGAGCAGTTCTTC.

Turning to this clonotype: It may be a read error: a sequence one base away is much more abundant. The rearrangement uses TRBV29-1 and TRBJ2-5; 10 bases are a match to TRBD2. This CDR3 comprises 13 residues. CDR1 and CDR2 from the germline V gene are SQVTM and ANQGSEA. CDR3 protein: CSAEDLAGETKYF. The CDR3 nucleotides are TGCAGCGCCGAGGATCTAGCGGGAGAGACCAAGTACTTC.

As to this clonotype: Its ends do not fully match the called genes, so a read error is possible. CDR3 amino acids: CARSLDRTEAQYF. DNA of the CDR3: TGCGCCAGAAGCTTGGACAGGACGGAGGCCCAGTACTTC. The V call is TRBV5-1, the J call TRBJ2-5; 7 nucleotides agree with TRBD1. This CDR3 contains 13 residues. Germline V lookup: CDR1 SGHRS, CDR2 YFSETQ.

A few counts support this clonotype. CDR3 sequence: CASSVSISTDTQYF. The DNA of the CDR3 is TGTGCCAGCAGCGTTAGTATTTCGACAGATACGCAGTATTTT. This chain uses TRBV5-6 with TRBJ2-3; D is undetermined. The germline V gene has CDR1 SGHDT and CDR2 YYEEEE. The CDR3 spans 14 residues. V was clipped by 4 bases and J by 3 bases, with 12 bases between them.

The table lists this clonotype with many counts. This chain connects TRBV24-1 to TRBJ2-1; D not certain. This CDR3 has 12 residues. Germline V gene lookup returns CDR1 KGHDR and CDR2 SFDVKD. V shed 0 bases and J shed 9 bases, with 5 bases lying between them. The DNA of the CDR3 is TGTGCCACCAGTGATTTGCCCACTGAGCAGTTCTTC. The encoded protein is CATSDLPTEQFF.

This sequence joins TRBV15 and TRBJ2-5, with a possible D match to TRBD1 (6 bases). Germline lookup yields CDR1 LNHNV and CDR2 YYDKDF (reference sequence). V was shortened by 2 bases and J by 4 bases, with 14 bases between the two germline ends. The CDR3 runs to 15 residues. The CDR3 region is CATSRPPAGAETQYF. The CDR3 DNA reads TGTGCCACCAGCAGACCCCCCGCAGGGGCAGAGACCCAGTACTTC.

This sequence joins TRBV2 and TRBJ2-3; 10 bases align to TRBD1. The CDR3 has 17 residues. The germline V gene has CDR1 SNHLY and CDR2 FYNNEI. V shed 3 bases, J shed 1 base, and the junction held 7 bases outside the gene matches. The CDR3 sequence: CASSDTRTGGGTDTQYF. DNA for the CDR3: TGTGCCAGCAGTGACACCAGGACAGGGGGTGGCACAGATACGCAGTATTTT.

The chain uses TRBV7-8 and TRBJ2-7, with D perhaps assigned TRBD1 or TRBD2 (5 bases each). The ends were cut back, 1 base at V and 2 bases at J, with 12 bases in the middle. Germline V lookup: CDR1 SGHVS, CDR2 FQNEAQ. This CDR3 has 15 residues. The CDR3 loop reads CASSLVRDGTYEQYF. The CDR3 DNA reads as TGTGCCAGCAGCTTAGTCCGGGACGGAACCTACGAGCAGTACTTC.

As concerns this clonotype: Given a much more abundant clone one base away, this may be a read error. V gene TRBV5-4 combines with J gene TRBJ2-2; 8 bases fit TRBD1. Germline V gene sequence: CDR1 SGHNT, CDR2 YYREEE (reference sequence). The V and J ends lost 6 bases and 0 bases, in that order; junction bases with no gene match: 4. The CDR3 loop spans 15 amino acids. CDR3: CASNIQGANTGELFF. CDR3 nucleotides: TGTGCCAGCAACATACAGGGGGCGAACACCGGGGAGCTGTTTTTT. Full variable domain (remainder filled in from reference TRBV5-4 and TRBJ2-2): ETGVTQSPTHLIKTRGQQVTLRCSSQSGHNTVSWYQQALGQGPQFIFQYYREEENGRGNFPPRFSGLQFPNYSSELNVNALELDDSALYLCASNIQGANTGELFFGEGSRLTVL.

The J gene is TRBJ2-1, the V gene TRBV6-2 or TRBV6-3, with D possibly matching TRBD2 (5 bases). The length of the CDR3 is 14 residues. Germline values: CDR1 MNHEY, CDR2 SVGEGT. With 0 bases removed from V and 3 bases from J, the gap between germline ends came to 6 bases. This CDR3 is CASSYSADYNEQFF. For the CDR3, the DNA is TGTGCCAGCAGTTACTCAGCGGACTACAATGAGCAGTTCTTC.